This entry is about one TCR beta chain. Its target is not known. The authors ran the immunoSEQ assay, v3.0, at survey level. The protocol was immunoSEQ multiplex PCR, while the TCRdb copy is restricted to in-frame clones and leaves out a portion. This table has some 15,000 clones, about 79% appearing once. The entry originates in a study of long-term antiretroviral therapy in people with HIV. Study-wide results and limits: Post-treatment diversity went higher with ART but stayed below transplant donor controls.

The CDR3 has 14 residues. Losses at the gene ends were 1 base for V and 5 bases for J; bases not matched to a gene: 3. Germline V lookup: CDR1 MNHEY, CDR2 SVGAGI. V gene TRBV6-5 combines with J gene TRBJ2-7; 9 bases are a match to TRBD1. This clonotype was obtained from a man aged 30 to 45 with HIV. Here the sequenced sample was unsorted PBMCs, taken 0.4 years after starting antiretroviral therapy. The CDR3 is CASSYWGQGHEQYF. Written as DNA, the CDR3 is TGTGCCAGCAGTTACTGGGGACAGGGTCACGAGCAGTACTTC.